Here is one TCR beta chain with its context. Original data processing: Amplification of reference gene primers provided the estimated nucleated cell counts. Here immunoSEQ multiplex PCR was the method, and the copy in TCRdb shows in-frame clones only, minus some. V, J and clone size are taken as reported in that table, and D and trimming were inferred from the DNA itself. This sample has about 330,000 clones; about 90% occur once, and the top ten carry 5% to 6%. This entry comes from a study of blood T cell repertoires in COVID-19. The germline V and J ends were trimmed by 3 bases and 1 base, with 16 bases remaining between them. This CDR3 has 17 amino acids. Germline V gives CDR1 MNHEY, CDR2 SMNVEV (reference sequence).

The source of this sequence is a man in his thirties or forties who had recovered from COVID-19. The specimen was PBMCs or T cells enriched from blood (not recorded which). The chain combines TRBV27 with TRBJ1-5; weak D call: TRBD1 (6 bases). The CDR3, as DNA: TGTGCCAGCAGTTTTGGGGCAGCAGGGGTAAGCAATCAGCCCCAGCATTTT. Translation gives CASSFGAAGVSNQPQHF.